What follows are 22 T cell receptor beta chains derived from one specimen sequenced in a study of cytomegalovirus exposure and HLA in healthy donors. The PCR ran on 60 Vbeta and 13 Jbeta primers. Sequenced by immunoSEQ multiplex PCR; TCRdb stores in-frame clones only, minus some. The sample consists of some 150,000 clones, nearly 80% of them appearing once. Material for sequencing was PBMCs. These receptors were taken from a woman in her thirties in good health and CMV-seronegative.

V gene TRBV6-1 combines with J gene TRBJ1-2, with 10 bases matching TRBD1. J lost 5 bases, V lost 6 bases, and 6 bases had no gene match. The CDR3 length is 14 residues. CDR1 and CDR2 (germline): MNHNS, SASEGT. CDR3 amino acids: CASRPGTGEYGYTF. In DNA, the CDR3 is TGTGCCAGCAGACCGGGGACAGGGGAATATGGCTACACCTTC.

The chain combines TRBV13 with TRBJ2-3, with D unclear. The V and J ends lost 0 bases and 6 bases respectively, with 7 bases between them. The length of the CDR3 is 13 residues. Germline lookup yields CDR1 PRHDT and CDR2 FYEKMQ (reference sequence). CDR3 sequence reads: CASSLGERDTQYF. CDR3 DNA sequence: TGTGCCAGCAGCTTAGGCGAGAGGGATACGCAGTATTTT.

The rearrangement uses TRBV13 and TRBJ2-1; unclear D gene. Trimming left V 5 bases short and J 6 bases short, with 8 bases between. CDR3 length equals 12 residues. CDR1 is PRHDT and CDR2 is FYEKMQ in the germline V gene (reference sequence). CDR3 sequence: CASSHGANEQFF. CDR3 DNA sequence: TGTGCCAGCAGCCACGGAGCCAATGAGCAGTTCTTC.

This clone was found a few times. The chain links TRBV20-1 to TRBJ2-5, with D possibly matching TRBD2 (6 bases). The CDR3 is 11 residues long. V was trimmed by 4 bases and J by 5 bases, leaving 8 bases between them. CDR1 is DFQATT, CDR2 SNEGSKA, per germline (reference sequence). As DNA, the CDR3 is TGCAGTGCTAAGGGAGGTGAGACCCAGTACTTC. This gives the protein CSAKGGETQYF.

This clone was seen a few times. The CDR3 here is CASSPSGGNQPQHF. The CDR3 nucleotides are TGTGCCAGCAGCCCGTCGGGAGGCAATCAGCCCCAGCATTTT. The chain combines TRBV7-2 with TRBJ1-5; D remains unclear. CDR1 is SGHTA and CDR2 is FQGNSA in the germline V gene. Trimming removed 5 bases from V and 2 bases from J, with 10 bases in between. The CDR3 has 14 residues.

This sequence joins TRBV9 and TRBJ1-4; D remains ambiguous. The CDR3 is made up of 14 amino acids. Germline CDR1 is SGDLS and CDR2 is YYNGEE. Trimming took 0 bases from V and 5 from J, leaving 8 bases between them. Written as DNA, the CDR3 is TGTGCCAGCAGCGTAGGACACATGAATGAAAAACTGTTTTTT. Amino acid sequence: CASSVGHMNEKLFF.

The chain has TRBV19 and TRBJ1-1; 7 nucleotides agree with TRBD1. The CDR3 runs 13 residues. The V gene end was trimmed by 10 bases and the J gene end by 1 base; junction bases not matched to a gene: 6. Germline CDR1 reads LNHDA; CDR2 reads SQIVND (reference sequence). Here the CDR3 reads CATKTGANTEAFF. The CDR3 bases are TGTGCCACCAAAACAGGGGCGAACACTGAAGCTTTCTTT.

The chain combines TRBV6-1 with TRBJ1-2; TRBD1 matches 9 bases. The CDR3 runs to 14 residues. V lost 6 bases to trimming and J lost 4 bases; unmatched junction nucleotides: 6. Looked up from germline, CDR1 is MNHNS and CDR2 is SASEGT. CDR3 protein: CASRRQGVAYGYTF. CDR3 DNA: TGTGCCAGCAGGCGACAGGGGGTGGCCTATGGCTACACCTTC.

A word on this clone: Other DNA sequences in this sample translate to the same CDR3. The genes are TRBV5-1 and TRBJ1-1; D not certain. V was cut by 0 bases and J by 1 base, with 7 bases left in between. CDR3 length equals 14 residues. Germline CDR1 SGHRS, CDR2 YFSETQ. The CDR3 bases are TGCGCCAGCAGCTTGGGTCCGTCGAACACTGAAGCTTTCTTT. Protein sequence: CASSLGPSNTEAFF.

This clone was recorded a few times. This chain joins TRBV10-1 and TRBJ1-2; D call uncertain. V dropped 1 base and J dropped 4 bases, with 7 bases sitting between them. The CDR3 consists of 13 residues. The V gene's germline CDR1 is WNHNN and CDR2 SYGVQD (reference sequence). CDR3 nucleotide sequence: TGCGCCAGCAGTGAGTTACGGAGCTATGGCTACACCTTC. The encoded protein is CASSELRSYGYTF.

This clone has a single count. V usage is TRBV4-1 and J usage is TRBJ2-7; 9 bases map to TRBD2. This CDR3 has 15 residues. Unmatched junction bases numbered 3, after V lost 0 bases and J lost 3 bases. Germline V CDR1 and CDR2: MGHRA, YSYEKL. CDR3 nucleotide sequence: TGCGCCAGCAGCCAAGATAGCGGGAGCTACTACGAGCAGTACTTC. Amino acid sequence: CASSQDSGSYYEQYF.

The V call is TRBV7-3, the J call TRBJ2-3; 8 bases line up with TRBD2. The germline gives CDR1 SGHTA, CDR2 FQGTGA. The J segment lost 1 base and the V segment lost 3 bases, leaving 3 bases of the junction unmatched. This CDR3 spans 15 amino acids. CDR3 coding DNA: TGTGCCAGCAGCTTGTTAGCGGGGCGCACAGATACGCAGTATTTT. It encodes CASSLLAGRTDTQYF.

The chain employs TRBV7-8 and TRBJ2-7; no firm D call. V gave up 5 bases and J gave up 3 bases, with 5 bases separating them. This CDR3 contains 11 residues. Germline CDR1 and CDR2: SGHVS and FQNEAQ. The CDR3 bases are TGTGCCAGCAGCCCCCGCTACGAGCAGTACTTC. This sequence encodes CASSPRYEQYF.

This rearrangement joins TRBV19 to TRBJ2-3, with 12 bases matching TRBD1. The CDR3 covers 17 residues. In germline, CDR1 is LNHDA, CDR2 SQIVND (reference sequence). V was clipped by 6 bases and J by 3 bases; unmatched bases: 10. This chain's CDR3 is CASSLPGTGGATDTQYF. The CDR3 bases are TGTGCCAGTAGCCTCCCCGGGACAGGGGGCGCGACAGATACGCAGTATTTT.

This clone was picked up one time. This chain joins TRBV10-1 and TRBJ1-1, with D possibly being TRBD1 (5 bases). The CDR3 runs to 13 residues. Deletions cut 2 bases from V and 1 base from J, with 5 bases between. CDR1 WNHNN and CDR2 SYGVQD come from the germline V gene (reference sequence). The CDR3: CASSEQGNTEAFF. The CDR3 nucleotides are TGCGCCAGCAGTGAGCAGGGGAACACTGAAGCTTTCTTT.

The gene calls are TRBV5-1 and TRBJ2-7; a possible D gene is TRBD2 (5 bases). CDR3 length equals 12 residues. The germline V and J ends were trimmed by 5 bases and 3 bases, with 9 bases remaining between them. Germline CDR1 SGHRS, CDR2 YFSETQ. The chain's CDR3 is CASRPGGYEQYF. For the CDR3, the DNA is TGCGCCAGCAGGCCAGGAGGCTACGAGCAGTACTTC.

The chain carries TRBV4-2 and TRBJ1-3, with 7 bases aligning to TRBD1. The length of the CDR3 is 16 residues. Trimming at V came to 3 bases and at J to 0 bases, leaving 5 bases not matched to a gene. CDR1 LGHNA and CDR2 YNFKEQ come from the germline V gene. The CDR3: CASSQEDRSSGNTIYF. Here the CDR3 DNA reads TGTGCCAGCAGCCAGGAGGACAGGAGCTCTGGAAACACCATATATTTT.

This sequence joins TRBV6-5 and TRBJ1-6; 10 bases agree with TRBD1. CDR1 MNHEY and CDR2 SVGAGI come from the germline V gene. The junction had 6 bases not matched to a gene; V was cut back by 6 bases and J by 10 bases. The CDR3 contains 14 residues. CDR3 protein: CASRTGTGDSPLHF. The CDR3 nucleotides read TGTGCCAGCAGGACCGGGACAGGGGACTCACCCCTCCACTTT.

This sequence joins TRBV18 and TRBJ2-1, with TRBD1 matching over 11 bases. After removal of 6 bases from V and 5 bases from J, the junction contained 3 bases not matched to a gene. CDR3 length equals 14 residues. CDR1 and CDR2 from the germline V gene are KGHSH and LQKENI. CDR3 sequence (DNA): TGTGCCAGCTCCGGGACAGGGGGTAACAATGAGCAGTTCTTC. It specifies CASSGTGGNNEQFF.

The chain couples TRBV4-3 to TRBJ2-3; 12 bases line up with TRBD2. This CDR3 spans 15 amino acids. From germline, CDR1 is LGHNA and CDR2 YSLEER. V shed 4 bases and J 4 bases; nucleotides not matched to a gene: 3. The CDR3 region has the DNA TGCGCCAGCAGCCCATCTAGCGGGGGGGCAGATACGCAGTATTTT. This sequence encodes CASSPSSGGADTQYF.

The CDR3 nucleotides are TGCAGCGGGGGGACAGGGGCCACAGATACGCAGTATTTT. This encodes CSGGTGATDTQYF. The chain combines TRBV29-1 with TRBJ2-3; 10 nucleotides agree with TRBD1. V was clipped by 7 bases and J by 2 bases; unmatched bases: 3. CDR1 SQVTM and CDR2 ANQGSEA come from the germline V gene. The CDR3 has 13 amino acids.

This clone showed up just a few times. V and J are TRBV4-1 and TRBJ2-2, with D unresolved. The V and J ends lost 2 bases and 6 bases respectively, with 16 bases between them. CDR1 MGHRA and CDR2 YSYEKL come from the germline V gene. The CDR3 totals 16 residues. CDR3 amino acids: CASSQLDLIAAGELFF. The CDR3, as DNA: TGCGCCAGCAGCCAACTAGACCTTATTGCGGCCGGGGAGCTGTTTTTT.